These 5 T cell receptor beta chains came from one sample sequenced in a study of blood T cell repertoires in COVID-19. TCRdb's copy holds only in-frame clones and misses some; the assay was immunoSEQ multiplex PCR. The sample lists 250,000 or so clones, 75% to 90% occurring once. The source material was PBMCs or T cells enriched from blood (not recorded which). These receptors were collected from a woman between 40 and 50 years old who had been exposed to COVID-19.

This chain uses TRBV15 with TRBJ2-7; D gene unclear. The CDR3 length is 15 residues. Germline V gene sequence: CDR1 LNHNV, CDR2 YYDKDF (reference sequence). V was pared by 0 bases and J by 0 bases, with 9 bases between. The CDR3 DNA sequence: TGTGCCACCAGCAGAGATGCGGCGGACTCCTACGAGCAGTACTTC. Encoded protein: CATSRDAADSYEQYF.

The CDR3 DNA sequence: TGTGCCAGCAGCCAAGACAGGGGGCAATCAAATGAGCAGTTCTTC. This gives the protein CASSQDRGQSNEQFF. The J gene is TRBJ2-1, the V gene TRBV4-2, with 8 bases aligning to TRBD1. From germline, CDR1 is LGHNA and CDR2 YNFKEQ. Trimming removed 0 bases from V and 7 bases from J; junction bases left unmatched: 5. This CDR3 comprises 15 residues.

This clone was seen a few times. This chain connects TRBV7-2 to TRBJ1-4; D is unclear. From germline, CDR1 is SGHTA and CDR2 FQGNSA. The V end was cut by 1 base, the J end by 8 bases, with 8 bases between. This CDR3 is 13 amino acids long. This chain's CDR3 is CASSLEAREKLFF. The DNA of the CDR3 is TGTGCCAGCAGCTTAGAGGCGCGGGAAAAACTGTTTTTT. The full variable domain, rest sourced from reference TRBV7-2 and TRBJ1-4, is GAGVSQSPSNKVTEKGKDVELRCDPISGHTALYWYRQSLGQGLEFLIYFQGNSAPDKSGLPSDRFSAERTGGSVSTLTIQRTQQEDSAVYLCASSLEAREKLFFGSGTQLSVL.

This clone showed up just once. The chain employs TRBV7-9 and TRBJ2-1; 7 nucleotides agree with TRBD2. Trimming cost V 5 bases and J 2 bases; bases outside gene matches: 6. The length of the CDR3 is 15 residues. The germline V gene has CDR1 SEHNR and CDR2 FQNEAQ (reference sequence). As DNA, the CDR3 is TGTGCCAGCAGCCCCATGGGGGGGGCCTACAATGAGCAGTTCTTC. The encoded protein is CASSPMGGAYNEQFF.

The rearrangement links TRBV24-1 to TRBJ1-5; possibly TRBD1 for D (6 bases). The V end was cut by 7 bases, the J end by 9 bases, with 33 bases between. Germline lookup yields CDR1 KGHDR and CDR2 SFDVKD. There are 19 residues in the CDR3. CDR3 sequence: CATSMGHHLWVSVIVPQHF. Written as DNA, the CDR3 is TGTGCCACCAGCATGGGACATCATCTTTGGGTAAGCGTTATAGTGCCCCAGCATTTT.